One TCR beta chain is described in this entry. These data come from a study of response to subunit inactivated influenza vaccine. TCRdb ran MiXCR on the RT-PCR reads and lists one entry per CDR3 protein. The sample holds 650,000 to 800,000 distinct CDR3 sequences, around 14% seen once. CDR1 MNHEY and CDR2 SVGAGI come from the germline V gene. Losses at the gene ends were 2 bases for V and 7 bases for J; bases not matched to a gene: 13. The CDR3 loop spans 17 amino acids. The rearrangement joins TRBV6-5 to TRBJ2-3, with 9 bases that match TRBD2. This TCR was sampled from a man between 45 and 60 years old who received an inactivated influenza vaccine. This material consisted of PBMCs from blood, taken roughly 15 days before vaccination. CDR3 amino acids: CASSYIASGRSRNTQYF. The CDR3 nucleotides read TGTGCCAGCAGTTACATTGCCAGCGGGAGGAGCAGGAATACGCAGTATTTT.